This is a list of T cell receptor beta chains from one sample in a study of identical twins. One entry per CDR3 protein, called by TCRdb with MiXCR from the 5' RACE reads. This sample has over 600,000 distinct CDR3 sequences, with around 20% found just once. Another study also made use of these data, one on T cells expressing NK-cell markers.

Sequencing was performed on PBMCs. These receptors all stem from a woman aged 18-29 years in good health. The CDR3 runs from the conserved cysteine through the conserved F or W. The D gene is left open where the match is weak. Part of the rows lack a size; the others show once, few, many or a class for expanded clones.

j_call v_call clone_size d_call cdr3_aa cdr3_nt
TRBJ2-2 TRBV5-1 . . CASSLGPHAGDTGELFF TGCGCCAGCAGCTTGGGGCCCCATGCAGGGGACACCGGGGAGCTGTTTTTT
TRBJ1-5 TRBV14 many TRBD1 CASYPGRTGAADSNSNQPQHF TGTGCCAGCTATCCAGGCAGGACAGGGGCCGCGGACTCTAATAGCAATCAGCCCCAGCATTTT
TRBJ2-1 TRBV7-2 . . CASSLRSKDNEQFF TGTGCCAGCAGCTTAAGGTCTAAGGACAATGAGCAGTTCTTC
TRBJ2-1 TRBV9 few TRBD2 CASSVSGGASISEQFF TGTGCCAGCAGCGTTAGCGGGGGGGCCTCTATCTCTGAGCAGTTCTTC
TRBJ2-7 TRBV7-9 . . CASRADNYEQYF TGTGCCAGCAGAGCTGACAACTACGAGCAGTACTTC
TRBJ1-2 TRBV6-2/TRBV6-3 . . CASSEGHVYGYTF TGTGCCAGCAGCGAGGGACACGTCTATGGCTACACCTTC
TRBJ2-5 TRBV3-1 . . CASSQVGGTQYF TGTGCCAGCAGCCAAGTGGGGGGGACCCAGTACTTC
TRBJ1-6 TRBV7-2 many . CASSLRTASYNSPLHF TGTGCCAGCAGCTTAAGGACGGCCTCCTATAATTCACCCCTCCACTTT
TRBJ1-5 TRBV5-1 . . CASAPDGNQPQHF TGCGCCAGCGCCCCGGACGGCAATCAGCCCCAGCATTTT
TRBJ2-2 TRBV24-1 few . CATSDSLSGTGELFF TGTGCCACCAGTGATTCCCTCTCCGGCACCGGGGAGCTGTTTTTT
TRBJ2-1 TRBV5-5 . TRBD1 CASSVDRGPLIEQFF TGTGCCAGCAGCGTGGACAGGGGCCCTTTAATTGAGCAGTTCTTC
TRBJ2-7 TRBV21-1 . . CASSKLTGRAPSFSGSQYF TGTGCCAGCAGCAAACTGACGGGCAGGGCTCCTTCCTTTAGCGGGTCCCAGTACTTC
TRBJ2-1 TRBV7-3 few TRBD1 CASSSEQGTRNNEQFF TGTGCCAGCAGCTCCGAACAGGGGACAAGGAATAATGAGCAGTTCTTC
TRBJ2-3 TRBV6-5 . TRBD2 CASSYGGRWIDTQYF TGTGCCAGCAGTTACGGCGGGAGGTGGATAGATACGCAGTATTTT
TRBJ2-7 TRBV30 . . CAWIISRLGSGLYEQYF TGTGCCTGGATAATAAGTAGATTGGGATCGGGGCTCTACGAGCAGTACTTC
TRBJ2-3 TRBV5-1 many . CASSLAVGRSTDTQYF TGCGCCAGCAGCTTGGCCGTCGGACGTAGCACAGATACGCAGTATTTT
TRBJ2-1 TRBV19 . . CASSIGGRDLNEQFF TGTGCCAGTAGTATAGGTGGGAGAGATTTGAATGAGCAGTTCTTC
TRBJ2-5 TRBV12-3/TRBV12-4 . TRBD2 CASRRGGRLETQYF TGTGCCAGCAGACGGGGCGGGAGACTTGAGACCCAGTACTTC
TRBJ1-5 TRBV9 . . CASSVTEGQPQHF TGTGCCAGCAGCGTAACCGAGGGGCAGCCCCAGCATTTT
TRBJ2-3 TRBV6-2/TRBV6-3 few TRBD2 CASSYTSRPNRAGASDTQYF TGTGCCAGCAGTTACACTTCCCGCCCGAACAGAGCGGGAGCTTCGGATACGCAGTATTTT
TRBJ2-3 TRBV24-1 many . CATSDYRGHTQYF TGTGCCACCAGTGATTACCGCGGTCATACGCAGTATTTT
TRBJ1-2 TRBV6-6 . TRBD1 CASSWDRGIYTF TGTGCCAGCAGTTGGGACAGGGGGATCTACACCTTC
TRBJ2-7 TRBV9 many TRBD2 CASSVSGGGSAYEQYF TGTGCCAGCAGCGTTAGTGGAGGCGGGAGCGCCTACGAGCAGTACTTC
TRBJ2-7 TRBV12-3/TRBV12-4 . . CASSFRRFGQYF TGTGCCAGCAGTTTCCGTAGGTTCGGTCAGTACTTC
TRBJ1-5 TRBV20-1 . . CSAREIQGQPQHF TGCAGTGCTAGAGAGATCCAGGGGCAGCCCCAGCATTTT
TRBJ1-2 TRBV7-9 few . CASSRSGVLYGYTF TGTGCCAGCAGCCGGTCCGGGGTTCTTTATGGCTACACCTTC
TRBJ1-1 TRBV5-1 few TRBD1 CASSRDSQNTEAFF TGCGCCAGCAGCCGGGACAGCCAGAACACTGAAGCTTTCTTT
TRBJ2-1 TRBV28 few . CASSPPRVYNEQFF TGTGCCAGCAGTCCCCCCAGGGTCTACAATGAGCAGTTCTTC
TRBJ2-3 TRBV7-2 . TRBD1 CASSSGTGADTQYF TGTGCCAGCAGCTCCGGGACAGGGGCAGATACGCAGTATTTT
TRBJ2-1 TRBV7-9 many . CASSRSGDEQFF TGTGCCAGCAGCCGCTCGGGGGATGAGCAGTTCTTC
TRBJ2-7 TRBV11-2 . TRBD2 CASSTPTSGRGWSDEQYF TGTGCCAGCAGCACCCCGACTAGCGGGAGGGGTTGGTCGGACGAGCAGTACTTC
TRBJ2-7 TRBV7-2 . . CASSPQGRRDEQYF TGTGCCAGCAGCCCCCAGGGGAGAAGAGACGAGCAGTACTTC
TRBJ2-3 TRBV20-1 few TRBD2 CSAGTSGGANSLGDTQYF TGCAGTGCTGGAACTAGCGGGGGGGCCAACTCTCTGGGAGATACGCAGTATTTT
TRBJ2-1 TRBV11-2 . TRBD2 CASSLSSGQAVGSYNEQFF TGTGCCAGCAGCCTTTCTAGCGGCCAAGCGGTTGGGTCCTACAATGAGCAGTTCTTC
TRBJ2-1 TRBV7-3 many TRBD2 CASSLNVAGGFYNEQFF TGTGCCAGCAGCTTAAACGTAGCGGGGGGTTTCTACAATGAGCAGTTCTTC
TRBJ2-1 TRBV5-1 many TRBD2 CASSFASGGVEEQFF TGCGCCAGCAGCTTCGCTAGCGGGGGGGTAGAAGAGCAGTTCTTC
TRBJ2-6 TRBV5-1 . TRBD1 CASSGVPGTAGANVLTF TGCGCCAGCAGCGGGGTCCCCGGGACAGCTGGGGCCAACGTCCTGACTTTC
TRBJ2-7 TRBV2 . . CASSVEGRHEQYF TGTGCCAGCAGTGTGGAGGGGCGGCACGAGCAGTACTTC
TRBJ2-1 TRBV6-2/TRBV6-3 once TRBD2 CASSRVPGLAGAEYNEQFF TGTGCCAGCAGTCGCGTCCCGGGACTAGCGGGAGCAGAGTACAATGAGCAGTTCTTC
TRBJ2-5 TRBV3-1 few . CASAPLGETQYF TGTGCCAGCGCCCCATTGGGGGAGACCCAGTACTTC
TRBJ2-1 TRBV20-1 . TRBD1 CSASHVDRVYNEQFF TGCAGTGCTAGTCACGTCGACAGGGTTTACAATGAGCAGTTCTTC
TRBJ2-7 TRBV7-9 . . CASSLVDGDSYEQYF TGTGCCAGCAGCTTAGTAGATGGGGACTCCTACGAGCAGTACTTC
TRBJ2-2 TRBV20-1 few TRBD1 CSAPDRAGELFF TGCAGTGCTCCGGACAGGGCAGGGGAGCTGTTTTTT
TRBJ1-1 TRBV20-1 . . CSASTSSRFTEAFF TGCAGTGCTTCGACATCCAGCCGGTTCACTGAAGCTTTCTTT
TRBJ2-5 TRBV29-1 few TRBD1 CSVGSDRGRETQYF TGCAGCGTTGGGTCGGACAGGGGGCGTGAGACCCAGTACTTC
TRBJ2-1 TRBV20-1 few . CSAPGLVLGNEQFF TGCAGTGCCCCGGGGCTAGTCTTAGGTAATGAGCAGTTCTTC
TRBJ2-1 TRBV9 . . CASSPQGGWKQFF TGTGCCAGCAGCCCTCAAGGGGGGTGGAAGCAGTTCTTC
TRBJ2-7 TRBV5-6 . . CASGPGLFYEQYF TGTGCCAGCGGCCCCGGACTCTTCTACGAGCAGTACTTC
TRBJ2-7 TRBV20-1 few . CSAGAKNTLYEQYF TGCAGTGCTGGCGCCAAAAATACCCTCTACGAGCAGTACTTC
TRBJ2-1 TRBV5-1 . TRBD1 CASSLQGTGLFNEQFF TGCGCCAGCAGCTTGCAAGGGACAGGGTTGTTCAATGAGCAGTTCTTC
TRBJ2-5 TRBV7-2 few . CASSLTGPRREETQYF TGTGCCAGCAGCTTGACGGGACCCAGAAGAGAAGAGACCCAGTACTTC
TRBJ1-3 TRBV20-1 . . CSASQTVLSSGNTIYF TGCAGTGCTTCCCAGACAGTCTTAAGCTCTGGAAACACCATATATTTT
TRBJ2-2 TRBV9 few TRBD1 CASRATGVTGELFF TGTGCCAGCAGGGCCACAGGGGTCACCGGGGAGCTGTTTTTT
TRBJ2-2 TRBV11-1 once TRBD1 CASSRTGRLNTGELFF TGTGCCAGCAGCCGGACAGGGCGCTTGAACACCGGGGAGCTGTTTTTT